This is a list of T cell receptor beta chains from one sample in a study of shared clonotypes between healthy human individuals. Sequencing was performed with immunoSEQ multiplex PCR; in TCRdb, only in-frame clones are kept and a portion is missing. The repertoire holds 2 million to 2.5 million clones, with approximately 94% as singletons. The material sequenced was naive CD8+ T cells sorted from blood. All receptors come from a man between 18 and 29 years old in good health. Both conserved end residues are part of each CDR3. The order of the fields is CDR3 protein, CDR3 DNA, CDR3 length, J gene, clone size, D gene, V gene. D genes are given only for firm matches. Only some rows state a clone size, as once, few, many or a class for expanded clones.

cdr3_aa: CASSDGQEREKLFF; cdr3_nt: TGTGCCAGCAGTGATGGACAGGAACGCGAAAAACTGTTTTTT; cdr3_length: 14; j_call: TRBJ1-4; clone_size: NA; d_call: TRBD1; v_call: TRBV2
cdr3_aa: CASSLGPPYEQYF; cdr3_nt: TGTGCCAGCAGCTTAGGCCCCCCCTACGAGCAGTACTTC; cdr3_length: 13; j_call: TRBJ2-7; clone_size: NA; d_call: NA; v_call: TRBV11-2
cdr3_aa: CASSLLGHRYEQYF; cdr3_nt: TGTGCCAGCAGTTTACTTGGACACCGCTACGAGCAGTACTTC; cdr3_length: 14; j_call: TRBJ2-7; clone_size: NA; d_call: NA; v_call: TRBV27
cdr3_aa: CASSLAQGRLNEQFF; cdr3_nt: TGCGCCAGCAGCTTGGCGCAGGGTAGGTTAAATGAGCAGTTCTTC; cdr3_length: 15; j_call: TRBJ2-1; clone_size: NA; d_call: NA; v_call: TRBV5-1
cdr3_aa: CASSVAGGSQETQYF; cdr3_nt: TGTGCCAGCAGCGTAGCGGGGGGTTCTCAAGAGACCCAGTACTTC; cdr3_length: 15; j_call: TRBJ2-5; clone_size: NA; d_call: TRBD2; v_call: TRBV9
cdr3_aa: CASSLGITGLGSPLHF; cdr3_nt: TGTGCCAGCAGTTTGGGGATAACAGGGCTGGGCTCACCCCTCCACTTT; cdr3_length: 16; j_call: TRBJ1-6; clone_size: NA; d_call: NA; v_call: TRBV27
cdr3_aa: CASSVGSLEGETQYF; cdr3_nt: TGTGCCAGCAGCGTAGGTTCACTAGAGGGGGAGACCCAGTACTTC; cdr3_length: 15; j_call: TRBJ2-5; clone_size: NA; d_call: NA; v_call: TRBV9
cdr3_aa: CASSQWEIGTEAFF; cdr3_nt: TGCGCCAGCAGCCAGTGGGAGATTGGCACTGAAGCTTTCTTT; cdr3_length: 14; j_call: TRBJ1-1; clone_size: NA; d_call: NA; v_call: TRBV4-1
cdr3_aa: CASSQDGPYNEQFF; cdr3_nt: TGCGCCAGCAGCCAAGACGGACCATACAATGAGCAGTTCTTC; cdr3_length: 14; j_call: TRBJ2-1; clone_size: NA; d_call: NA; v_call: TRBV4-3
cdr3_aa: CASSLLPLYNEQFF; cdr3_nt: TGTGCCAGCAGCTTGCTCCCGCTATACAATGAGCAGTTCTTC; cdr3_length: 14; j_call: TRBJ2-1; clone_size: once; d_call: NA; v_call: TRBV5-8
cdr3_aa: CASSLLGSGANVLTF; cdr3_nt: TGTGCCAGCAGTTTACTGGGCTCTGGGGCCAACGTCCTGACTTTC; cdr3_length: 15; j_call: TRBJ2-6; clone_size: NA; d_call: NA; v_call: TRBV27
cdr3_aa: CASSLFTGGISDTQYF; cdr3_nt: TGTGCCAGCAGCTTATTCACGGGAGGGATTTCTGATACGCAGTATTTT; cdr3_length: 16; j_call: TRBJ2-3; clone_size: once; d_call: TRBD2; v_call: TRBV7-9
cdr3_aa: CASSFGTSAEQYF; cdr3_nt: TGTGCCAGCAGCTTTGGGACTAGCGCAGAGCAGTACTTC; cdr3_length: 13; j_call: TRBJ2-7; clone_size: NA; d_call: TRBD2; v_call: TRBV7-9
cdr3_aa: CATSRETESSYEQYF; cdr3_nt: TGTGCCACCAGCAGAGAGACCGAAAGCTCCTACGAGCAGTACTTC; cdr3_length: 15; j_call: TRBJ2-7; clone_size: NA; d_call: NA; v_call: TRBV15
cdr3_aa: CASRGGGENTEAFF; cdr3_nt: TGTGCCAGCAGAGGAGGGGGCGAAAACACTGAAGCTTTCTTT; cdr3_length: 14; j_call: TRBJ1-1; clone_size: NA; d_call: TRBD1; v_call: TRBV9
cdr3_aa: CASPRDGYYGYTF; cdr3_nt: TGTGCCAGCCCTAGGGACGGCTACTATGGCTACACCTTC; cdr3_length: 13; j_call: TRBJ1-2; clone_size: NA; d_call: NA; v_call: TRBV2
cdr3_aa: CASIKGTPQETQYF; cdr3_nt: TGTGCCAGCATAAAAGGGACACCCCAAGAGACCCAGTACTTC; cdr3_length: 14; j_call: TRBJ2-5; clone_size: NA; d_call: NA; v_call: TRBV2
cdr3_aa: CASRPQGVGGYTF; cdr3_nt: TGTGCCAGCAGGCCGCAGGGGGTTGGAGGCTACACCTTC; cdr3_length: 13; j_call: TRBJ1-2; clone_size: NA; d_call: TRBD1; v_call: TRBV5-6
cdr3_aa: CASSVQGGETQYF; cdr3_nt: TGTGCCAGCAGCGTGCAGGGAGGGGAGACCCAGTACTTC; cdr3_length: 13; j_call: TRBJ2-5; clone_size: NA; d_call: TRBD2; v_call: TRBV9
cdr3_aa: CASSEYNAVSEAFF; cdr3_nt: TGTGCCAGCAGTGAATATAACGCAGTCTCTGAAGCTTTCTTT; cdr3_length: 14; j_call: TRBJ1-1; clone_size: NA; d_call: NA; v_call: TRBV25-1
cdr3_aa: CASSVSLSGELFF; cdr3_nt: TGTGCCAGCAGCGTAAGTCTAAGCGGGGAGCTGTTTTTT; cdr3_length: 13; j_call: TRBJ2-2; clone_size: NA; d_call: NA; v_call: TRBV9
cdr3_aa: CASSLDGALVEQYF; cdr3_nt: TGTGCCAGCAGCTTAGACGGGGCCCTGGTTGAGCAGTACTTC; cdr3_length: 14; j_call: TRBJ2-7; clone_size: NA; d_call: NA; v_call: TRBV7-2
cdr3_aa: CAGRDIGLGQPQHF; cdr3_nt: TGTGCCGGCCGGGACATCGGGTTGGGACAGCCCCAGCATTTT; cdr3_length: 14; j_call: TRBJ1-5; clone_size: once; d_call: NA; v_call: TRBV28
cdr3_aa: CASSLDSGGASGAFF; cdr3_nt: TGTGCCAGCAGCTTAGACAGCGGGGGCGCATCCGGAGCTTTCTTT; cdr3_length: 15; j_call: TRBJ1-1; clone_size: NA; d_call: NA; v_call: TRBV7-2
cdr3_aa: CASSSDATSTDTQYF; cdr3_nt: TGTGCCAGCAGCTCGGACGCTACTAGCACAGATACGCAGTATTTT; cdr3_length: 15; j_call: TRBJ2-3; clone_size: NA; d_call: NA; v_call: TRBV7-9
cdr3_aa: CASTRDRASIQYF; cdr3_nt: TGTGCCAGTACCCGGGACAGGGCATCCATTCAGTACTTC; cdr3_length: 13; j_call: TRBJ2-4; clone_size: few; d_call: TRBD1; v_call: TRBV19
cdr3_aa: CASSILAIQGAYEQYF; cdr3_nt: NA; cdr3_length: 16; j_call: TRBJ2-7; clone_size: NA; d_call: NA; v_call: TRBV19
cdr3_aa: CASSPGTLNTDTQYF; cdr3_nt: TGTGCCAGCAGCCCGGGGACATTGAACACAGATACGCAGTATTTT; cdr3_length: 15; j_call: TRBJ2-3; clone_size: NA; d_call: NA; v_call: TRBV7-3
cdr3_aa: CASSSAGRFYNSPLHF; cdr3_nt: TGTGCCAGCAGCTCGGCAGGGAGGTTTTATAATTCACCCCTCCACTTT; cdr3_length: 16; j_call: TRBJ1-6; clone_size: NA; d_call: NA; v_call: TRBV5-8
cdr3_aa: CASSSTENKREGLIEQYF; cdr3_nt: TGTGCCAGCAGCTCAACGGAAAACAAGCGGGAGGGCCTCATCGAGCAGTACTTC; cdr3_length: 18; j_call: TRBJ2-7; clone_size: NA; d_call: TRBD2; v_call: TRBV7-9
cdr3_aa: CASSSSRASSYEQYF; cdr3_nt: TGTGCCAGCAGCTCCAGCAGAGCCTCCTCCTACGAGCAGTACTTC; cdr3_length: 15; j_call: TRBJ2-7; clone_size: NA; d_call: NA; v_call: TRBV7-9
cdr3_aa: CAWVRVDAGNTIYF; cdr3_nt: TGTGCCTGGGTCAGGGTTGATGCTGGAAACACCATATATTTT; cdr3_length: 14; j_call: TRBJ1-3; clone_size: NA; d_call: NA; v_call: TRBV30
cdr3_aa: CASSVDEGMNTEAFF; cdr3_nt: TGTGCCAGCAGCGTAGATGAGGGAATGAACACTGAAGCTTTCTTT; cdr3_length: 15; j_call: TRBJ1-1; clone_size: once; d_call: NA; v_call: TRBV9